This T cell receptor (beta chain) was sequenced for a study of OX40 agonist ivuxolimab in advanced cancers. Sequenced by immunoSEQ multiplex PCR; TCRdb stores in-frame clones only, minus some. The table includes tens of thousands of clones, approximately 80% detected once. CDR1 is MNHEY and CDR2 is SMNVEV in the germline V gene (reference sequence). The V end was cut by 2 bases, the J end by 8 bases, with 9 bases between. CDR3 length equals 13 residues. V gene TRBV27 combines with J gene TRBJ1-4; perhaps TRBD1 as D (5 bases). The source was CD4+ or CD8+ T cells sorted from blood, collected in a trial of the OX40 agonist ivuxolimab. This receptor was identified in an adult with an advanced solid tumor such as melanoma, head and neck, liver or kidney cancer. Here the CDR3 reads CASSLREGEKLFF. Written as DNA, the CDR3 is TGTGCCAGCAGTTTAAGGGAGGGGGAAAAACTGTTTTTT.